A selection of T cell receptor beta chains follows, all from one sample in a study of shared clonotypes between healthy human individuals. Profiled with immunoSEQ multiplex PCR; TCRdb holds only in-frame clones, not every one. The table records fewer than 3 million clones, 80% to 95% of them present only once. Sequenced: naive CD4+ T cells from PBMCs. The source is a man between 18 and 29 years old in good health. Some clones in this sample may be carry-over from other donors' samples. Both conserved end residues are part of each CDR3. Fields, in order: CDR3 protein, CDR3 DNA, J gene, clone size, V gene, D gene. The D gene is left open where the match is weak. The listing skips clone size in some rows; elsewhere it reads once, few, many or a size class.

CASSKQMGQALFSYEQYF | TGCGCCAGCAGCAAACAGATGGGACAAGCCTTATTCTCCTACGAGCAGTACTTC | TRBJ2-7 | . | TRBV5-1 | .
CASSHDRDQPQHF | TGTGCCAGCAGCCACGACAGGGATCAGCCCCAGCATTTT | TRBJ1-5 | . | TRBV5-4 | TRBD1
CASSRQGSDSPLHF | TGCGCCAGCAGTCGACAGGGAAGTGATTCACCCCTCCACTTT | TRBJ1-6 | . | TRBV5-1 | TRBD1
CAISEGFGVGEFTEAFF | TGTGCCATCAGTGAGGGATTTGGGGTTGGTGAGTTCACTGAAGCTTTCTTT | TRBJ1-1 | . | TRBV10-3 | .
CASSYLTGGQETQYF | TGTGCCAGCAGTTACCTAACAGGGGGCCAAGAGACCCAGTACTTC | TRBJ2-5 | . | TRBV6-5 | TRBD1
CASSRDRGLKDTQYF | TGTGCCAGCAGTCGGGACAGGGGGCTTAAGGATACGCAGTATTTT | TRBJ2-3 | . | TRBV28 | TRBD1
CASSPDMNTEAFF | TGTGCCAGCTCACCAGACATGAACACTGAAGCTTTCTTT | TRBJ1-1 | . | TRBV18 | .
CASSLISGDEQFF | TGTGCCAGCAGCTTAATATCGGGAGATGAGCAGTTCTTC | TRBJ2-1 | . | TRBV7-3 | .
CASSTEGQGPGELFF | TGCGCCAGCAGCACGGAGGGACAGGGGCCCGGGGAGCTGTTTTTT | TRBJ2-2 | . | TRBV5-1 | TRBD1
CASSKGPARETQYF | TGCGCCAGCAGCAAGGGACCTGCGAGGGAGACCCAGTACTTC | TRBJ2-5 | . | TRBV5-1 | .
CASSLGGTSYEQYF | TGTGCCAGCAGCTTAGGCGGAACCTCCTACGAGCAGTACTTC | TRBJ2-7 | once | TRBV7-3 | .
CASSPHAGGQVGVYEQFF | TGCGCCAGCAGCCCCCATGCGGGGGGGCAAGTTGGTGTCTATGAGCAGTTCTTC | TRBJ2-1 | . | TRBV5-1 | TRBD2
CAISEGKGEKLFF | TGTGCCATCAGTGAGGGGAAAGGGGAAAAACTGTTTTTT | TRBJ1-4 | . | TRBV10-3 | .
CASSLVGEGIGELFF | TGTGCCAGCAGCTTAGTGGGAGAGGGGATAGGGGAGCTGTTTTTT | TRBJ2-2 | . | TRBV7-2 | .
CASSFKAVRTSGRASGTGELFF | TGTGCCAGCAGCTTCAAGGCCGTCAGGACTAGCGGGAGGGCCTCTGGCACCGGGGAGCTGTTTTTT | TRBJ2-2 | . | TRBV7-8 | TRBD2
CASSLGQTVQPGELFF | TGTGCCAGCAGCTTAGGACAGACAGTTCAGCCCGGGGAGCTGTTTTTT | TRBJ2-2 | . | TRBV11-1 | .
CASSLSSYEQYF | TGTGCCAGCAGCCTGAGCTCCTACGAGCAGTACTTC | TRBJ2-7 | . | TRBV2 | .
CASSDSSVAGGNEQFF | TGTGCCAGCAGTGACTCTTCTGTCGCAGGGGGCAATGAGCAGTTCTTC | TRBJ2-1 | . | TRBV6-4 | TRBD1
CASSLKGQGAAGYTF | TGTGCCAGCAGCTTGAAGGGACAGGGGGCCGCTGGCTACACCTTC | TRBJ1-2 | . | TRBV11-2 | TRBD1
CASSIGRETQYF | TGTGCCAGTAGTATTGGGAGAGAGACCCAGTACTTC | TRBJ2-5 | . | TRBV19 | .
CASSRSGSSYNEQFF | TGTGCCAGCAGCCGCAGCGGGAGCTCCTACAATGAGCAGTTCTTC | TRBJ2-1 | . | TRBV5-5 | TRBD2
CASSPLLAGGQGNTEAFF | TGTGCCAGCTCACCACTACTGGCTGGAGGACAGGGGAACACTGAAGCTTTCTTT | TRBJ1-1 | . | TRBV18 | TRBD1
CASSQERVSNQPQHF | TGTGCCAGCAGCCAAGAGAGAGTTAGCAATCAGCCCCAGCATTTT | TRBJ1-5 | once | TRBV4-2 | .
CASSLQGTNYGYTF | TGTGCCAGCAGTTTACAGGGGACGAACTATGGCTACACCTTC | TRBJ1-2 | . | TRBV28 | .
CASSKAAGGPTYNEQFF | TGTGCCAGCAGCAAAGCGGCGGGAGGGCCTACCTACAATGAGCAGTTCTTC | TRBJ2-1 | . | TRBV7-9 | TRBD2
CASSVTGQGISYNEQFF | TGTGCCAGCAGCGTAACGGGACAGGGAATCTCCTACAATGAGCAGTTCTTC | TRBJ2-1 | . | TRBV9 | TRBD1
CASSLAGGSGANVLTF | TGTGCCAGTAGTTTAGCGGGGGGCTCTGGGGCCAACGTCCTGACTTTC | TRBJ2-6 | . | TRBV19 | TRBD2
CASSLTGRGTFQYF | TGTGCCAGCAGTTTAACAGGAAGGGGAACGTTTCAGTATTTT | TRBJ2-3 | . | TRBV27 | .
CASSTGTGSGRRLNQPQHF | TGTGCCAGCAGTACCGGGACAGGGAGCGGGAGAAGGCTAAATCAGCCCCAGCATTTT | TRBJ1-5 | . | TRBV28 | TRBD1
CASSLDTGGRYEQYF | TGTGCCAGCAGCTTAGATACAGGGGGCCGCTACGAGCAGTACTTC | TRBJ2-7 | . | TRBV11-1 | TRBD1
CASRGNSPTDTQYF | TGTGCCAGCAGAGGGAACAGCCCCACAGATACGCAGTATTTT | TRBJ2-3 | . | TRBV28 | .
CASSLDREELFF | TGTGCCAGCAGCTTGGACAGGGAGGAGCTGTTTTTT | TRBJ2-2 | . | TRBV11-2 | TRBD1
CASSLGQGWTGELFF | TGCGCCAGCAGCTTGGGACAGGGGTGGACCGGGGAGCTGTTTTTT | TRBJ2-2 | . | TRBV5-1 | TRBD1
CASSPGVGSNSYEQYF | TGTGCCAGCAGTCCCGGCGTCGGCTCCAACTCCTACGAGCAGTACTTC | TRBJ2-7 | . | TRBV28 | .
CASRARAAGDTEAFF | TGCGCCAGCAGAGCCCGGGCCGCTGGGGACACTGAAGCTTTCTTT | TRBJ1-1 | . | TRBV5-1 | .
CAWSAGLAGVETQYF | TGTGCCTGGAGTGCGGGACTAGCGGGAGTAGAGACCCAGTACTTC | TRBJ2-5 | . | TRBV30 | TRBD2
CATSSLRVSVYTQYF | TGTGCCACCAGCTCACTCAGGGTATCGGTATATACGCAGTATTTT | TRBJ2-3 | . | TRBV15 | .
CASSFSRYRGQETQYF | TGTGCCAGCAGCTTTAGTAGGTACAGGGGTCAAGAGACCCAGTACTTC | TRBJ2-5 | . | TRBV7-2 | TRBD1
CASSYRTEAFF | TGTGCCAGCAGTTATAGGACTGAAGCTTTCTTT | TRBJ1-1 | few | TRBV6-5 | .
CASSPQRDLYEQYF | TGTGCCAGCAGCCCCCAGCGGGACCTCTACGAGCAGTACTTC | TRBJ2-7 | once | TRBV7-9 | TRBD2
CASSRRTGGGEQYF | TGTGCCAGCAGCAGAAGGACAGGGGGCGGCGAGCAGTACTTC | TRBJ2-7 | . | TRBV2 | TRBD1
CASSFVRDSKFGEQYF | TGTGCCAGCAGCTTCGTCCGGGACAGTAAATTCGGCGAGCAGTACTTC | TRBJ2-7 | . | TRBV11-2 | TRBD1
CASSLTGGSQPQHF | TGTGCCAGCTCGCTGACAGGGGGCAGTCAGCCCCAGCATTTT | TRBJ1-5 | . | TRBV18 | TRBD1
CASSLAGTGTGKFF | TGCGCCAGCAGCTTGGCGGGGACCGGGACAGGGAAGTTCTTC | TRBJ2-1 | . | TRBV5-1 | TRBD1
CASQGLVTAGELFF | TGTGCCAGTCAGGGACTAGTTACGGCCGGGGAGCTGTTTTTT | TRBJ2-2 | once | TRBV25-1 | TRBD2
CATSRDGMGALGPQHF | TGTGCCACCAGCAGAGATGGGATGGGTGCCCTGGGGCCCCAGCATTTT | TRBJ1-5 | . | TRBV15 | .
CSVLVQGVTEAFF | TGCAGCGTTCTCGTACAGGGGGTTACTGAAGCTTTCTTT | TRBJ1-1 | . | TRBV29-1 | TRBD1
CAWSEGGGLALNEQFF | TGTGCCTGGAGTGAAGGTGGCGGGCTAGCTCTGAATGAGCAGTTCTTC | TRBJ2-1 | . | TRBV30 | .
CASSLVSSVSTGELFF | TGTGCCAGCAGCTTAGTATCTAGCGTGAGCACCGGGGAGCTGTTTTTT | TRBJ2-2 | . | TRBV7-2 | .
CASSPRGSAYNEQFF | TGTGCCAGCTCACCTCGTGGCAGCGCCTACAATGAGCAGTTCTTC | TRBJ2-1 | . | TRBV18 | .
CASTLGQGNYGYTF | TGTGCCAGCACCCTGGGACAGGGAAACTATGGCTACACCTTC | TRBJ1-2 | . | TRBV9 | TRBD1
CASSLVPPLGLGLYEQYF | TGTGCCAGCAGCTTAGTACCCCCTTTGGGACTTGGTTTATACGAGCAGTACTTC | TRBJ2-7 | . | TRBV7-2 | .
CASSLVFYEQYF | TGTGCCAGCAGTTTGGTTTTCTACGAGCAGTACTTC | TRBJ2-7 | . | TRBV28 | .
CASSQDQLEETQYF | TGCGCCAGCAGCCAAGATCAACTCGAAGAGACCCAGTACTTC | TRBJ2-5 | . | TRBV4-1 | .
CASSSLPGGSAGELFF | TGCGCCAGCAGTTCCCTCCCAGGGGGATCGGCCGGGGAGCTGTTTTTT | TRBJ2-2 | . | TRBV4-1 | TRBD1
CASSQEDGRALDTQYF | TGTGCCAGCAGCCAAGAGGACGGGAGGGCCTTAGATACGCAGTATTTT | TRBJ2-3 | . | TRBV4-2 | TRBD2
CARGILGTGEYNEQFF | TGCGCCAGGGGGATTCTCGGGACAGGGGAATACAATGAGCAGTTCTTC | TRBJ2-1 | . | TRBV4-1 | TRBD1
CASSAQANSYEQYF | TGTGCCAGCAGCGCCCAAGCGAATTCCTACGAGCAGTACTTC | TRBJ2-7 | . | TRBV7-6 | .